Listed below are T cell receptor beta chains from one sample, sequenced in a study. One entry per CDR3 protein, called by TCRdb with MiXCR from the 5' RACE reads. The sample shows about 41,000 distinct CDR3 sequences, around 30% of them seen only once. Material for sequencing was memory CD4+ T cells sorted from a lymph node. The receptors derive from a female donor with breast cancer. The CDR3 runs from the conserved cysteine through the conserved F or W. The order of the fields is D gene, V gene, J gene, clone size, CDR3 DNA, CDR3 protein. D genes are given only for firm matches. Some rows mark clone size as missing; the rest say once, few, many or name a class of expanded clone.

TRBD1	TRBV6-5	TRBJ1-4	.	TGTGCCAGCAGTCCGGACAGGGCCAATGAAAAACTGTTTTTT	CASSPDRANEKLFF
.	TRBV6-2/TRBV6-3	TRBJ2-7	.	TGTGCCAGCACCCGACTGAGCGACCCCTACGAGCAGTACTTC	CASTRLSDPYEQYF
.	TRBV28	TRBJ2-7	few	TGTGCCAGCAGTTACCTGACGTCGCAGTACTTC	CASSYLTSQYF
.	TRBV6-1	TRBJ2-7	.	TGTGCCAGCAGTGAAGGTTCCGGCGGACTAGGGGGGCTCGAGCAGTACTTC	CASSEGSGGLGGLEQYF
.	TRBV11-2	TRBJ2-3	.	TGTGCCAGCAGCCCGAGCGGAGTCCGGAATATGCAGTATTTT	CASSPSGVRNMQYF
.	TRBV7-2	TRBJ2-5	.	TGTGCCAGCAGCTTAGGGGGCTATGGAGAGACCCAGTACTTC	CASSLGGYGETQYF
.	TRBV20-1	TRBJ2-1	many	TGCAGTGCTAGAGGGAGACCCGGGGGAAATGAGCAGTTCTTC	CSARGRPGGNEQFF
.	TRBV19	TRBJ1-5	.	TGTGCCAGTAGTATGGTTGGTGGCGGGGTTGGAGCAGGGCAGCCCCAGCATTTT	CASSMVGGGVGAGQPQHF
TRBD2	TRBV7-3	TRBJ2-1	few	TGTGCCAGCAGCTTAACGCTAGCGGGCCCCAATGAGCAGTTCTTC	CASSLTLAGPNEQFF
.	TRBV7-2	TRBJ1-1	.	TGTGCCAGCAGCTTTAGGCCACTTTTAAGTAATACTAACATGAACATGAACACTGAAGCTTTCTTT	CASSFRPLLSNTNMNMNTEAFF
.	TRBV20-1	TRBJ1-2	few	TGCAGTGCTAGTAACAGGCCAAGCACATATGGCTACACCTTC	CSASNRPSTYGYTF
TRBD2	TRBV9	TRBJ2-1	.	TGTGCCAGCAGCGTAGTTGCTAGCGGTAATGAGCAGTTCTTC	CASSVVASGNEQFF
.	TRBV6-5	TRBJ2-4	few	TGTGCCAGCAGCCTTTCCGGGACAGCCAAAAACATTCAGTACTTC	CASSLSGTAKNIQYF
TRBD2	TRBV5-1	TRBJ2-1	.	TGCGCCAGCAGCTTGGGGGGTAGCGGGTGGTCCTACAATGAGCAGTTCTTC	CASSLGGSGWSYNEQFF
.	TRBV11-2	TRBJ2-7	few	TGTGCCAGCAGCTTTGGCGGGTCCACCTACGAGCAGTACTTC	CASSFGGSTYEQYF
.	TRBV20-1	TRBJ1-6	few	TGCAGTGCTAAGGGACCTTTCGGCTCCTATAATTCACCCCTCCACTTT	CSAKGPFGSYNSPLHF
.	TRBV27	TRBJ2-5	once	TGTGCCAGCAGTTTATCCGGTGAAGGGACCCAGTACTTC	CASSLSGEGTQYF
TRBD1	TRBV20-1	TRBJ2-5	.	TGCAGTGCCCGATGGGGGACAGCCCAAGAGACCCAGTACTTC	CSARWGTAQETQYF
TRBD1	TRBV15	TRBJ2-5	.	TGTGCCACCAGCAGAGGACCGGGACAGGGGGTCGGCGTCCAAGAGACCCAGTACTTC	CATSRGPGQGVGVQETQYF
.	TRBV5-1	TRBJ2-5	.	TGCGCCAGCAGCTTGGGATGGGGGGCTGAGGAGACCCAGTACTTC	CASSLGWGAEETQYF
TRBD1	TRBV6-5	TRBJ2-1	.	TGTGCCAGCAGGGGGCAGGGGGCTACCTTTGGCTACAATGAGCAGTTCTTC	CASRGQGATFGYNEQFF
TRBD2	TRBV10-2	TRBJ2-7	.	TGCGCCAGCAGGGACCGGACTAGCGGGAGTGTCGAGCAGTACTTC	CASRDRTSGSVEQYF
.	TRBV21-1	TRBJ1-1	.	TGTGCCACATCTCCAGGGGAAGAGTTCATGAACACTGAAGCTTTCTTT	CATSPGEEFMNTEAFF
TRBD2	TRBV3-1	TRBJ2-1	few	TGTGCCAGCAGCCAAGATCCTAGCGGTGAGCAGTTCTTC	CASSQDPSGEQFF
TRBD2	TRBV7-3	TRBJ2-1	many	TGTGCCAGCAGCGTCGGACTAGCGGGGGAGGGGCAGTTCTTC	CASSVGLAGEGQFF
.	TRBV18	TRBJ2-2	.	TGTGCCGGCTCACCACAGGGTCGGTCCGGGGAGCTGTTTTTT	CAGSPQGRSGELFF
.	TRBV21-1	TRBJ2-6	few	TGTGCCAGCAGCAAAGACTCGGGACAGGGGATCTCTGGGGCCAACGTCCTGACTTTC	CASSKDSGQGISGANVLTF
.	TRBV28	TRBJ1-1	few	TGTGCCAGCAGTCCAACAATGAGGGCAGCTGAAGCTTTCTTT	CASSPTMRAAEAFF
.	TRBV7-6	TRBJ2-1	medium-sized	TGTGCCACCCAAGGAGTGGACAATGAGCAGTTCTTC	CATQGVDNEQFF
TRBD1	TRBV18	TRBJ2-2	.	TGTGCCAGCTCACCGAGGGGGACAGCCAACACCGGGGAGCTGTTTTTT	CASSPRGTANTGELFF
.	TRBV10-2	TRBJ1-5	.	TGCGCCAGCAGAGCAGGCCATAGCAATCAGCCCCAGCATTTT	CASRAGHSNQPQHF
.	TRBV27	TRBJ2-1	.	TGTGCCAGCGGTGTGGGAGCCTCCTACAATGAGCAGTTCTTC	CASGVGASYNEQFF
.	TRBV27	TRBJ2-3	few	TGTGCCAGCAACGGCGGCACAGATACGCAGTATTTT	CASNGGTDTQYF
.	TRBV4-2	TRBJ1-5	once	TGTGCCAGCAGACTAGGGCCATATAGCAATCAGCCCCAGCATTTT	CASRLGPYSNQPQHF
.	TRBV27	TRBJ2-3	.	TGTGCCAGCAGTGACAGAACAGATACGCAGTATTTT	CASSDRTDTQYF
TRBD2	TRBV20-1	TRBJ2-3	many	TGCAGTGCTAGCCTGCCGGGACTAGGTGCAGATACGCAGTATTTT	CSASLPGLGADTQYF
.	TRBV27	TRBJ2-5	.	TGTGCCAGCAAGGGGTCCCAAGTGACCCAGTACTTC	CASKGSQVTQYF